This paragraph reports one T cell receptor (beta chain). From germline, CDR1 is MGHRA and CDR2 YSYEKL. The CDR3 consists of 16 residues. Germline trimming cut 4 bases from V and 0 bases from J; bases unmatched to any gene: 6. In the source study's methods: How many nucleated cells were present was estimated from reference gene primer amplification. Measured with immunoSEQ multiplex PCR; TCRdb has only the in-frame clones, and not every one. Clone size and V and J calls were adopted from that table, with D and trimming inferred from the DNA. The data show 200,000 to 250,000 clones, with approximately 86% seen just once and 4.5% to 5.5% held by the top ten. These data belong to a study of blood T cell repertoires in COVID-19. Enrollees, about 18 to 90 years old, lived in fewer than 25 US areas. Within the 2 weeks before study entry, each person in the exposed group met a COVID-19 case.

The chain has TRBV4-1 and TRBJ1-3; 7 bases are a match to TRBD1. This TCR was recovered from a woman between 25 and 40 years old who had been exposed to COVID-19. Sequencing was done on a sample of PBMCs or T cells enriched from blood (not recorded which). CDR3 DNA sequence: TGCGCCAGCAGCCGGGAAGGGGGCCTCTCTGGAAACACCATATATTTT. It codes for CASSREGGLSGNTIYF.